Included here is one T cell receptor (beta chain) sequence, with context. The sample is drawn from a study of blood T cell repertoires in COVID-19. Background on the study: Samples taken during acute and convalescent COVID-19 were collected in the United States, Italy and Spain. Sources were T cells, B-cell-depleted T cells, or PBMCs; the material itself was cDNA or gDNA.

Patients in Seattle were enrolled during active infection, then followed longitudinally. The authors' processing: Using reference gene primer amplification, nucleated cell counts were estimated. Libraries were prepared by immunoSEQ multiplex PCR; TCRdb keeps only in-frame clonotypes and omits some of them. D and trimming were read from the DNA, whereas the V and J calls and clone size are those reported in that table. The top ten hold 7% of the sample, which has 150,000 to 200,000 clones, 70% to 85% seen once. Per the germline V gene, CDR1 is SGHTA and CDR2 is FQGNSA. This CDR3 is built from 14 residues. With 4 bases clipped from V and 5 bases from J, the junction kept 7 bases outside the gene matches.

Sequenced input: peripheral blood. This rearrangement joins TRBV7-2 to TRBJ1-2; TRBD1 aligns across 7 bases. This receptor was taken from a woman between 40 and 55 years old with COVID-19, enrolled during active disease. The CDR3 reads CASSSDRMKYGYTF. The CDR3 DNA reads TGTGCCAGCAGCTCGGACAGGATGAAGTATGGCTACACCTTC.